This T cell receptor beta chain was obtained from a study of T cells in Graves' hyperthyroidism and ophthalmopathy. In regard to this clonotype: Its specificity is not known.

Study-wide results and limits: Most thyroid clonotypes expanded above 0.001 were also detected in blood.

Amplification targeted TCR beta CDR3 regions from RNA transcripts. Using the HTBI primer set, a first-round RT-PCR was run on the TCR CDR3. Each CDR3 protein gets one entry after TCRdb re-called the multiplex PCR reads with MiXCR. The sample yields about 59,000 distinct CDR3 sequences, roughly 50% seen once. The CDR3 length is 16 residues. Trimming took off 5 bases at V and 7 bases at J, with 20 bases between the two ends. Germline lookup yields CDR1 KGHDR and CDR2 SFDVKD. A NOSPECS grade of at least 4, a Clinical Activity Score of at least 3 and duration under 3 months were recorded in ophthalmopathy patients. Researchers barred patients who had uncontrolled infection, other autoimmune disease, pregnancy or lactation. Clinicians diagnosed patients from clinical symptoms, serum thyroxine and TRAb, thyroid ultrasound and orbital computed tomography.

The sequence derives from a woman aged 55-69 years with Graves' ophthalmopathy. Sequencing was done on a sample of blood. The V gene is TRBV24-1, the J gene TRBJ2-1; D possibly uses TRBD1 or TRBD2 (6 bases each). The CDR3 nucleotides are TGTGCCACCAGTGGCACGGGAAGGGGGGCAAGGAATGAGCAGTTCTTC. As protein: CATSGTGRGARNEQFF.